The 31 T cell receptor beta chains below all came from one sample that was sequenced in a study of CD4 T cells in relation to SARS-CoV-2 and coronaviruses (dated by TCRdb to the early 2020s). Library method: the immunoSEQ multiplex PCR assay. Drawn from immuneACCESS, this table holds only the in-frame rearrangements with V and J called that TCRdb kept. Clones are partly lost; checked studies trace under half to an unresolved V gene and leave the rest unexplained. Across this sample there are about 21,000 clones, with 74% seen only once. 9.5% to 15% of the sample is held by the ten biggest clonotypes. CD4+ T cells from unexposed donors were collected before the COVID-19 pandemic (2011-2018). After around 10 days of culture, CD4+ T cells were isolated with the EasySep CD4+ T cell isolation kit. These TCRs are of unknown antigen specificity. Material for sequencing was CD4+ T cells from PBMCs, cultured in vitro. Source of these receptors: a human donor in good health.

The chain joins TRBV6-5 to TRBJ1-1; tentatively, D is TRBD1 (6 bases). Germline CDR1 is MNHEY and CDR2 is SVGAGI. This CDR3 contains 14 residues. V was cut by 8 bases and J by 0 bases, with 13 bases left in between. CDR3 coding DNA: TGTGCCAGCGTGACAGGACTCATGAACACTGAAGCTTTCTTT. As protein: CASVTGLMNTEAFF.

J is TRBJ1-2 and V is TRBV15; perhaps TRBD1 as D (5 bases). CDR1 is LNHNV, CDR2 YYDKDF, per germline (reference sequence). Trimming removed 0 bases from V and 6 bases from J, with 11 bases in between. The CDR3 totals 14 residues. The CDR3 loop is CATSRDGRADGYTF. In nucleotides, the CDR3 is TGTGCCACCAGCAGAGATGGCAGGGCTGATGGCTACACCTTC.

This clone has more than one count but fewer than ten. V and J are TRBV2 and TRBJ2-7; D remains unclear. This CDR3 has 14 amino acids. Germline V CDR1 and CDR2: SNHLY, FYNNEI. Trimming pared 5 bases from V and 0 bases from J, leaving 11 bases between. CDR3 sequence reads: CASSPYGPSYEQYF. CDR3 DNA sequence: TGTGCCAGCAGTCCCTACGGCCCCTCCTACGAGCAGTACTTC.

The chain joins TRBV30 to TRBJ2-5; D is unclear. V was shortened by 0 bases and J by 4 bases, with 12 bases between the two germline ends. The V gene's germline CDR1 is GTSNPN and CDR2 SVGIG (reference sequence). The CDR3 has 14 amino acids. The CDR3 protein is CAWSVAAGPETQYF. The CDR3 nucleotides are TGTGCCTGGAGTGTAGCCGCAGGTCCAGAGACCCAGTACTTC. Drawing the rest from reference TRBV30 and TRBJ2-5, the complete variable domain is SQTIHQWPATLVQPVGSPLSLECTVEGTSNPNLYWYRQAAGRGLQLLFYSVGIGQISSEVPQNLSASRPQDRQFILSSKKLLLSDSGFYLCAWSVAAGPETQYFGPGTRLLVL.

The chain combines TRBV11-2 with TRBJ2-5, with a tentative D call TRBD1 (6 bases). V was clipped by 5 bases and J by 2 bases, with 12 bases between them. Germline assignment: CDR1 SGHAT and CDR2 FQNNGV. The CDR3 runs 14 residues. CDR3 sequence: CASSTQGTQETQYF. The DNA of the CDR3 is TGTGCCAGCAGCACACAGGGTACGCAAGAGACCCAGTACTTC.

This clone was seen once. The CDR3 bases are TGTGCCAGCAGCACCAATACAGGGGTACAAGAGACCCAGTACTTC. Translation: CASSTNTGVQETQYF. The chain has TRBV6-5 and TRBJ2-5; 7 bases align to TRBD1. CDR3 length: 15 residues. Per the germline V gene, CDR1 is MNHEY and CDR2 is SVGAGI. Trimming cost V 6 bases and J 2 bases; bases outside gene matches: 9.

V and J are TRBV2 and TRBJ2-5; a possible D gene is TRBD2 (5 bases). The V end lost 5 bases, the J end lost 1 base, and 14 bases lay between the germline ends. The germline V gene has CDR1 SNHLY and CDR2 FYNNEI. This CDR3 has 15 residues. DNA of the CDR3: TGTGCCAGCAGTCCAGATTTTAGCGCCCAAGAGACCCAGTACTTC. It is translated as CASSPDFSAQETQYF.

The rearrangement joins TRBV19 to TRBJ2-1; 7 positions match TRBD1. In germline, CDR1 is LNHDA, CDR2 SQIVND (reference sequence). J gave up 9 bases and V 2 bases, and 16 bases lay outside the gene matches. CDR3 length equals 17 residues. CDR3 region: CASSIRIRQGAESEQFF. DNA for the CDR3: TGTGCCAGTAGTATACGAATCCGACAGGGTGCCGAGTCTGAGCAGTTCTTC.

The chain combines TRBV28 with TRBJ1-3; D unresolved. The V and J ends lost 8 bases and 0 bases respectively, with 5 bases between them. The CDR3 is 12 amino acids. CDR1 and CDR2 (germline): MDHEN, SYDVKM. In DNA form, the CDR3 reads TGTGCCAGCCGGCGCTCTGGAAACACCATATATTTT. Translated, it gives CASRRSGNTIYF.

This clone was seen a few times. The chain employs TRBV19 and TRBJ2-7, with 8 bases aligning to TRBD1. The junction had 11 bases not matched to a gene; V was cut back by 3 bases and J by 1 base. The CDR3 runs to 17 residues. Germline lookup yields CDR1 LNHDA and CDR2 SQIVND (reference sequence). CDR3 sequence (DNA): TGTGCCAGTAGTATCCGACTCACAGGGGGGCTATCCTACGAGCAGTACTTC. It codes for CASSIRLTGGLSYEQYF.

This clone was found once. The chain employs TRBV5-1 and TRBJ2-7; 10 bases are a match to TRBD1. The V segment lost 4 bases and the J segment 6 bases; nucleotides outside the gene matches: 10. CDR1 and CDR2 (germline): SGHRS, YFSETQ. There are 15 residues in the CDR3. The CDR3 sequence: CASSAPGQGFAEQYF. The DNA for the CDR3 is TGCGCCAGCAGCGCGCCGGGACAGGGGTTCGCCGAGCAGTACTTC.

The rearrangement joins TRBV12-3 or TRBV12-4 to TRBJ2-3; 7 bases align to TRBD2. CDR3 size: 12 residues. Germline trimming cut 7 bases from V and 12 bases from J; bases unmatched to any gene: 10. The CDR3 DNA follows: TGTGCCAGCACCACCCGTAGCGGGTTTCAGTATTTT. This sequence encodes CASTTRSGFQYF.

J is TRBJ2-1 and V is TRBV20-1, with TRBD2 matching over 12 bases. V trimming: 3 bases; J trimming: 8 bases; junction bases outside the gene matches: 8. The CDR3 runs 15 residues. The germline V gene has CDR1 DFQATT and CDR2 SNEGSKA (reference sequence). CDR3 loop: CSASQASGRGHEQFF. DNA of the CDR3: TGCAGTGCTAGTCAGGCTAGCGGGAGGGGCCATGAGCAGTTCTTC.

V and J are TRBV11-2 and TRBJ2-7, with D hard to call. The V gene lost 5 bases and the J gene lost 2 bases, with 4 bases spanning the gap. The germline V gene has CDR1 SGHAT and CDR2 FQNNGV. The CDR3 spans 11 residues. The CDR3 coding sequence is TGTGCCAGCAGCCCCGCCTACGAGCAGTACTTC. Translating it yields CASSPAYEQYF.

The chain combines TRBV5-6 with TRBJ2-7, with no clear D. Germline V CDR1 and CDR2: SGHDT, YYEEEE. The length of the CDR3 is 12 residues. Trimming took 3 bases from V and 3 from J, leaving 7 bases between them. The CDR3 sequence: CASSSPSYEQYF. In nucleotides, the CDR3 is TGTGCCAGCAGCTCCCCCAGCTACGAGCAGTACTTC. Variable domain in full (rest from reference TRBV5-6 and TRBJ2-7): DAGVTQSPTHLIKTRGQQVTLRCSPKSGHDTVSWYQQALGQGPQFIFQYYEEEERQRGNFPDRFSGHQFPNYSSELNVNALLLGDSALYLCASSSPSYEQYFGPGTRLTVT.

The V and J genes are TRBV11-2 and TRBJ1-5, with a possible D match to TRBD1 (5 bases). Trimming removed 5 bases from V and 2 bases from J, with 16 bases in between. Germline CDR1 reads SGHAT; CDR2 reads FQNNGV. The CDR3 extends over 16 amino acids. The CDR3 spells CASSPGTHGGNQPQHF. In DNA, the CDR3 is TGTGCCAGCAGCCCCGGGACCCACGGGGGCAATCAGCCCCAGCATTTT.

This rearrangement joins TRBV5-8 to TRBJ2-1; TRBD2 aligns across 9 bases. This CDR3 spans 15 amino acids. Trimming removed 0 bases from V and 4 bases from J; junction bases left unmatched: 2. Per germline, CDR1 SGHTS and CDR2 YDEGEE. In DNA, the CDR3 is TGTGCCAGCAGCTTGGCGGGACTAGCATACAATGAGCAGTTCTTC. Translated, it gives CASSLAGLAYNEQFF.

The chain couples TRBV3-1 (or the pseudogene TRBV3-2) to TRBJ1-2, with D perhaps TRBD1 (6 bases). V was pared by 1 base and J by 12 bases, with 18 bases between. The CDR3 has 14 amino acids. Germline-derived CDR1 and CDR2 are LGHDT and YNNKEL (reference sequence). CDR3 nucleotides: TGTGCCAGCAGCCAAGGCTTAGGACAGCTAAGTAACACCTTC. Amino acids: CASSQGLGQLSNTF.

The rearrangement links TRBV7-9 to TRBJ2-5; 12 nucleotides match TRBD2. Trimming removed 4 bases from V and 2 bases from J; junction bases left unmatched: 2. CDR3 length equals 15 residues. From germline, CDR1 is SEHNR and CDR2 FQNEAQ (reference sequence). CDR3 residues: CASSYGLAGQETQYF. In DNA, the CDR3 is TGTGCCAGCAGCTACGGACTAGCGGGGCAAGAGACCCAGTACTTC.

J is TRBJ2-3 and V is TRBV6-5, with D unresolved. The V and J ends lost 8 bases and 1 base respectively, with 10 bases between them. Germline CDR1 MNHEY, CDR2 SVGAGI. The CDR3 spans 13 residues. The CDR3 DNA reads TGTGCCAGCGGACGGTTTCGCACAGATACGCAGTATTTT. Residues: CASGRFRTDTQYF.

The rearrangement uses TRBV11-3 and TRBJ2-1, with 9 positions matching TRBD2. CDR3 length equals 16 residues. Looked up from germline, CDR1 is SGHNT and CDR2 is YENEEA. V lost 6 bases, J lost 3 bases, and 9 bases stayed unmatched. The CDR3 coding sequence is TGTGCCAGCAGTATTGGGCGGGAGGGCCACTACAATGAGCAGTTCTTC. As protein: CASSIGREGHYNEQFF. The whole variable domain, remainder taken from reference TRBV11-3 and TRBJ2-1, is EAGVVQSPRYKIIEKKQPVAFWCNPISGHNTLYWYLQNLGQGPELLIRYENEEAVDDSQLPKDRFSAERLKGVDSTLKIQPAELGDSAVYLCASSIGREGHYNEQFFGPGTRLTVL.

The chain is built from TRBV6-1 and TRBJ2-2, with 9 bases that match TRBD1. J was trimmed by 3 bases and V by 1 base; bases with no gene match: 0. This CDR3 region has 15 residues. Germline CDR1 and CDR2: MNHNS and SASEGT. The CDR3 DNA reads TGTGCCAGCAGTGAAGGGACAGGGGACACCGGGGAGCTGTTTTTT. Residues: CASSEGTGDTGELFF.

This chain connects TRBV20-1 to TRBJ2-2, with 9 bases lining up with TRBD1. The ends lost 3 bases at V and 6 bases at J; junction bases unmatched: 2. This CDR3 has 13 residues. Germline V gene data show CDR1 as DFQATT and CDR2 as SNEGSKA (reference sequence). The CDR3 loop is CSASGTGPGELFF. The CDR3 coding sequence is TGCAGTGCTAGTGGGACAGGGCCCGGGGAGCTGTTTTTT.

This chain joins TRBV12-5 and TRBJ1-3; D remains ambiguous. The CDR3 is made up of 12 amino acids. Germline V gene data show CDR1 as LGHNT and CDR2 as FRNRAP. The germline V and J ends were trimmed by 6 bases and 3 bases, with 6 bases remaining between them. CDR3 nucleotides: TGTGCTAGTGGCCTCAGTGGAAACACCATATATTTT. This encodes CASGLSGNTIYF. Variable domain in full (rest from reference TRBV12-5 and TRBJ1-3): DARVTQTPRHKVTEMGQEVTMRCQPILGHNTVFWYRQTMMQGLELLAYFRNRAPLDDSGMPKDRFSAEMPDATLATLKIQPSEPRDSAVYFCASGLSGNTIYFGEGSWLTVV.

Here the CDR3 DNA reads TGTGCCAGTAGTATAGAAGGGGCTAGCGGGACGAACACCGGGGAGCTGTTTTTT. It specifies CASSIEGASGTNTGELFF. The chain is built from TRBV19 and TRBJ2-2; TRBD2 matches at 9 bases. Trimming at V came to 0 bases and at J to 0 bases, leaving 5 bases not matched to a gene. CDR1 is LNHDA and CDR2 is SQIVND in the germline V gene (reference sequence). This CDR3 region has 18 residues.

The V call is TRBV15, the J call TRBJ1-1; D ambiguous. This CDR3 has 13 residues. The V end lost 8 bases, the J end lost 5 bases, and 15 bases lay between the germline ends. Germline V gene data show CDR1 as LNHNV and CDR2 as YYDKDF (reference sequence). CDR3 coding DNA: TGTGCCACCTCCACCGGGGTTGGTACTGAAGCTTTCTTT. Its translation: CATSTGVGTEAFF.

This rearrangement joins TRBV6-6 to TRBJ2-3; D possibly corresponds to TRBD2 (5 bases). V was cut by 6 bases and J by 0 bases, with 13 bases left in between. This CDR3 has 15 amino acids. Germline lookup yields CDR1 MNHNY and CDR2 SVGAGI (reference sequence). CDR3 sequence reads: CASRWGRTSTDTQYF. In DNA form, the CDR3 reads TGTGCCAGCAGATGGGGAAGGACTAGCACAGATACGCAGTATTTT.

The table lists this clone with a few counts. V gene TRBV15 combines with J gene TRBJ2-1; D is unclear. CDR1 is LNHNV, CDR2 YYDKDF, per germline (reference sequence). Trimming took 0 bases from V and 9 from J, leaving 9 bases between them. The CDR3 runs to 13 residues. CDR3 sequence reads: CATSRDPHREQFF. For the CDR3, the DNA is TGTGCCACCAGCAGAGATCCCCACCGTGAGCAGTTCTTC.

The chain carries TRBV19 and TRBJ1-5; D is possibly TRBD1 (5 bases). The CDR3 has 16 amino acids. Per the germline V gene, CDR1 is LNHDA and CDR2 is SQIVND (reference sequence). Trimming removed 3 bases from V and 0 bases from J, with 12 bases in between. CDR3 residues: CASSMFTGHSNQPQHF. CDR3 sequence (DNA): TGTGCCAGTAGTATGTTTACAGGCCATAGCAATCAGCCCCAGCATTTT.

The V and J genes are TRBV5-4 and TRBJ2-5; 9 bases match TRBD2. In germline, CDR1 is SGHNT, CDR2 YYREEE (reference sequence). This CDR3 comprises 16 residues. Trimming cost V 3 bases and J 1 base; bases outside gene matches: 7. The CDR3 region has the DNA TGTGCCAGCAGCTGGAAGGCTAGCGGGGCCCAAGAGACCCAGTACTTC. It encodes CASSWKASGAQETQYF.

This chain joins TRBV5-5 and TRBJ1-4, with TRBD1 matching 8 bases. Germline values: CDR1 SGHKS, CDR2 YYEKEE (reference sequence). J gave up 5 bases and V 4 bases, and 7 bases lay outside the gene matches. The CDR3 is 15 amino acids. The CDR3 here is CASSGMGQANEKLFF. CDR3 DNA: TGTGCCAGCAGCGGTATGGGACAGGCAAATGAAAAACTGTTTTTT.